The 18 T cell receptor beta chains reported below all come from one sample, sequenced in a study of blood T cell repertoires in COVID-19. Measured with immunoSEQ multiplex PCR; TCRdb has only the in-frame clones, and not every one. The sample has some 360,000 clones; around nine tenths are singletons. Sequencing input: PBMCs or T cells enriched from blood (not recorded which). All receptors derive from a woman aged 30 to 39 who had been exposed to COVID-19.

The chain couples TRBV2 to TRBJ2-4; the D gene is possibly TRBD1 (5 bases). CDR1 is SNHLY, CDR2 FYNNEI, per germline. V was clipped by 5 bases and J by 4 bases, with 15 bases between them. The CDR3 spans 15 residues. CDR3 amino acids: CASSYDRGTKNIQYF. Here the CDR3 DNA reads TGTGCCAGCAGTTACGACAGAGGAACGAAAAACATTCAGTACTTC.

This chain joins TRBV27 and TRBJ2-7, with TRBD2 matching 9 bases. The CDR3 spans 18 residues. The germline V gene has CDR1 MNHEY and CDR2 SMNVEV (reference sequence). The V gene end was trimmed by 3 bases and the J gene end by 3 bases; junction bases not matched to a gene: 15. This CDR3 reads CASSFGTSGPLNLYEQYF. CDR3 coding DNA: TGTGCCAGCAGTTTTGGTACTAGCGGGCCCCTGAACCTCTACGAGCAGTACTTC.

The chain has TRBV3-1 (or the pseudogene TRBV3-2) and TRBJ2-3, with TRBD1 matching 7 bases. The CDR3 has 15 residues. V dropped 1 base and J dropped 4; count of bases not matched to a gene: 5. The germline gives CDR1 LGHDT, CDR2 YNNKEL (reference sequence). In DNA form, the CDR3 reads TGTGCCAGCAGCCAAGCGACAGGGACGGCAGATACGCAGTATTTT. This codes for CASSQATGTADTQYF.

The chain carries TRBV3-1 (or the pseudogene TRBV3-2) and TRBJ2-6; TRBD1 matches at 8 bases. The CDR3 sequence is 18 residues long. Trimming removed 5 bases from V and 4 bases from J; junction bases left unmatched: 13. Looked up from germline, CDR1 is LGHDT and CDR2 is YNNKEL (reference sequence). The CDR3 coding sequence is TGTGCCAGCAGCGGGGACAGGACGGCCCTTTCGGGGGCCAACGTCCTGACTTTC. Amino acid sequence: CASSGDRTALSGANVLTF.

The chain has TRBV6-5 and TRBJ1-4; D not resolved. V lost 7 bases to trimming and J lost 5 bases, with 14 bases between them. The length of the CDR3 is 14 residues. CDR1 and CDR2 from the germline V gene are MNHEY and SVGAGI. The CDR3 DNA reads TGTGCCAGCAAGGGAATGGGAGCGAATGAAAAACTGTTTTTT. It translates to CASKGMGANEKLFF.

The chain carries TRBV5-1 and TRBJ2-7, with 10 bases identical to TRBD1. The CDR3 spans 15 residues. The V segment lost 4 bases and the J segment 3 bases; nucleotides outside the gene matches: 7. The germline CDR1 and CDR2 sequences are SGHRS and YFSETQ. Here the CDR3 DNA reads TGCGCCAGCAGCAACCTGGACAGGGGGGACTACGAGCAGTACTTC. This gives the protein CASSNLDRGDYEQYF.

The chain uses TRBV19 and TRBJ1-5, with 7 bases fitting TRBD1. Trimming took 8 bases from V and 3 from J; bases not matched to a gene: 7. The CDR3 extends over 14 amino acids. Germline CDR1 is LNHDA and CDR2 is SQIVND (reference sequence). CDR3 loop: CASVRDRNNQPQHF. CDR3 in DNA: TGTGCCAGTGTCCGGGACAGAAACAATCAGCCCCAGCATTTT.

The chain carries TRBV28 and TRBJ1-2; no definite D call. This CDR3 is 13 amino acids long. V was cut by 5 bases and J by 4 bases, with 11 bases left in between. Germline values: CDR1 MDHEN, CDR2 SYDVKM. CDR3 nucleotides: TGTGCCAGCAGTCCCCAGGTAATCTATGGCTACACCTTC. Its protein product is CASSPQVIYGYTF.

In this sample, this clone turned up a few times. This sequence joins TRBV7-3 and TRBJ2-7; 10 bases line up with TRBD2. With V trimmed by 2 bases and J by 3 bases, 4 bases remained unmatched. The germline V gene encodes CDR1 SGHTA and CDR2 FQGTGA. The CDR3 extends over 15 amino acids. In DNA form, the CDR3 reads TGTGCCAGCAGCTTAGCTAGCGGGGGCCGCTACGAGCAGTACTTC. This sequence encodes CASSLASGGRYEQYF.

This clone occurred once. This chain links TRBV2 with TRBJ2-5; D gene ambiguous. The V gene lost 9 bases and the J gene lost 5 bases, with 16 bases spanning the gap. This CDR3 is built from 13 residues. Looked up from germline, CDR1 is SNHLY and CDR2 is FYNNEI. The CDR3 bases are TGTGCCAGTCAAGGCGGCGTAAAGGAGACCCAGTACTTC. This gives the protein CASQGGVKETQYF.

The V call is TRBV28, the J call TRBJ2-4, with 8 positions matching TRBD2. This CDR3 has 16 residues. Looked up from germline, CDR1 is MDHEN and CDR2 is SYDVKM. Unmatched junction bases numbered 9, after V lost 6 bases and J lost 2 bases. As DNA, the CDR3 is TGTGCCAGCAGCCCCGGACTAGCCGCTACCAAAAACATTCAGTACTTC. Its protein is CASSPGLAATKNIQYF.

CDR3 sequence (DNA): TGTGCCAGCAGCGCGACAGGAAACACCATATATTTT. This translates into CASSATGNTIYF. The rearrangement joins TRBV3-1 (or the pseudogene TRBV3-2) to TRBJ2-2, with D unresolved. The J call may be wrong; the DNA end is better matched by TRBJ1-3. In germline, CDR1 is LGHDT, CDR2 YNNKEL (reference sequence). There are 12 residues in the CDR3.

This clone has a single count. The chain employs TRBV5-1 and TRBJ2-1; a possible D gene is TRBD1 (5 bases). This CDR3 is 15 amino acids long. The V gene's germline CDR1 is SGHRS and CDR2 YFSETQ. V gave up 0 bases and J gave up 0 bases, with 7 bases separating them. The CDR3 is CASSLDDSSYNEQFF. CDR3 in DNA: TGCGCCAGCAGCTTGGATGACAGCTCCTACAATGAGCAGTTCTTC.

The chain employs TRBV18 and TRBJ1-3; possible D gene TRBD1, 5 bases. The V end lost 3 bases, the J end lost 1 base, and 16 bases lay between the germline ends. The CDR3 has 17 residues. Germline V gene lookup returns CDR1 KGHSH and CDR2 LQKENI. The DNA for the CDR3 is TGTGCCAGCTCACCCCTGGCTGGCAGGGTGTCTGGAAACACCATATATTTT. As protein: CASSPLAGRVSGNTIYF.

Here the CDR3 DNA reads TGTGCCAGCAGTTTAACCCAGGGGAACACCGGGGAGCTGTTTTTT. As protein: CASSLTQGNTGELFF. This chain joins TRBV28 and TRBJ2-2, with D possibly matching TRBD1 (5 bases). V lost 2 bases and J lost 1, with 8 bases in between. Germline V gene sequence: CDR1 MDHEN, CDR2 SYDVKM. CDR3 length: 15 residues.

The chain joins TRBV19 to TRBJ2-1, with TRBD2 matching 9 bases. Germline CDR1 reads LNHDA; CDR2 reads SQIVND (reference sequence). The length of the CDR3 is 12 residues. Trimming took 8 bases from V and 8 from J; bases not matched to a gene: 4. The CDR3 DNA follows: TGTGCCAGTGGCCGACTAGCGGATGAGCAGTTCTTC. Translated: CASGRLADEQFF.

This clone was observed a single time. V gene TRBV30 combines with J gene TRBJ2-7, with D unresolved. Germline V CDR1 and CDR2: GTSNPN, SVGIG (reference sequence). V lost 0 bases to trimming and J lost 7 bases, with 13 bases between them. This CDR3 contains 13 residues. In DNA form, the CDR3 reads TGTGCCTGGAGTGTACGCGTCGAGTTAGAGCAGTACTTC. The encoded protein is CAWSVRVELEQYF.

V gene TRBV28 combines with J gene TRBJ1-6; TRBD1 aligns across 10 bases. The germline V gene has CDR1 MDHEN and CDR2 SYDVKM. This CDR3 has 14 amino acids. Trimming cost V 5 bases and J 5 bases; bases outside gene matches: 0. The DNA for the CDR3 is TGTGCCAGCAGTGGACAGGGGGATAATTCACCCCTCCACTTT. Translated, it gives CASSGQGDNSPLHF.